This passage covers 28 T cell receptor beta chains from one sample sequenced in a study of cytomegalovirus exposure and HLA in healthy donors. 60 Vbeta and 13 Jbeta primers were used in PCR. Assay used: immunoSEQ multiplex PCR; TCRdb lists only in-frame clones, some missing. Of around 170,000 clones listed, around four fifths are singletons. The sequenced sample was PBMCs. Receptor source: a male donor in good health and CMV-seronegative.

The CDR3 spells CASSLGLAGGIYNEQFF. As DNA, the CDR3 is TGTGCCAGCAGCTTAGGCCTAGCGGGAGGTATCTACAATGAGCAGTTCTTC. The chain recombines TRBV7-9 with TRBJ2-1; 11 bases fit TRBD2. The germline gives CDR1 SEHNR, CDR2 FQNEAQ (reference sequence). V lost 1 base to trimming and J lost 3 bases; unmatched junction nucleotides: 5. The CDR3 spans 17 residues. Together with reference TRBV7-9 and TRBJ2-1, the CDR3 gives the full variable domain: DTGVSQNPRHKITKRGQNVTFRCDPISEHNRLYWYRQTLGQGPEFLTYFQNEAQLEKSRLLSDRFSAERPKGSFSTLEIQRTEQGDSAMYLCASSLGLAGGIYNEQFFGPGTRLTVL.

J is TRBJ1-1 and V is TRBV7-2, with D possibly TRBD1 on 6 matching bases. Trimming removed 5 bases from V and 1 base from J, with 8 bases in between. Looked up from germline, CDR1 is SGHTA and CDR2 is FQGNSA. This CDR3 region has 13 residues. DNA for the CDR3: TGTGCCAGCAGCCAGGGGAGGAACACTGAAGCTTTCTTT. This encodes CASSQGRNTEAFF.

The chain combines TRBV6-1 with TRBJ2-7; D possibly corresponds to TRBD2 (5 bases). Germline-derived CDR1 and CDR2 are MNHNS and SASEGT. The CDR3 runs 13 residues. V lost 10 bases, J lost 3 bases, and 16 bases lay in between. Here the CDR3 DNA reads TGTGCCACCACACGACTATTTCTCTACGAGCAGTACTTC. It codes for CATTRLFLYEQYF.

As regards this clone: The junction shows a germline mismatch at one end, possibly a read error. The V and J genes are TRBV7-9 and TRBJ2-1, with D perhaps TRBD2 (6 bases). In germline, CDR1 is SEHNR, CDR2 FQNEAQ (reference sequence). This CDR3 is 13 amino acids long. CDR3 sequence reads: CSSSSGTYNEQFF. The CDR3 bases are TGTTCCAGCAGCTCCGGGACTTACAATGAGCAGTTCTTC. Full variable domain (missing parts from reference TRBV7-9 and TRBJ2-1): DTGVSQNPRHKITKRGQNVTFRCDPISEHNRLYWYRQTLGQGPEFLTYFQNEAQLEKSRLLSDRFSAERPKGSFSTLEIQRTEQGDSAMYLCSSSSGTYNEQFFGPGTRLTVL.

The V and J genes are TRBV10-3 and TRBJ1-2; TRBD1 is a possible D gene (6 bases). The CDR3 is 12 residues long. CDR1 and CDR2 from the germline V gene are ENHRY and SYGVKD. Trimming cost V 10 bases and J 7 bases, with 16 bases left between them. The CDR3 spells CATRGGSFGYTF. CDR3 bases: TGTGCCACCCGGGGGGGCTCATTTGGCTACACCTTC.

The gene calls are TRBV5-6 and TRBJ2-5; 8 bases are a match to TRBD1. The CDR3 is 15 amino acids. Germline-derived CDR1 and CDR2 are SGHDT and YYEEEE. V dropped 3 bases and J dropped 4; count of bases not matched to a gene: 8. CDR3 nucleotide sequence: TGTGCCAGCAGCTCTAGTACAGGGGGTCGAGAGACCCAGTACTTC. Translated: CASSSSTGGRETQYF.

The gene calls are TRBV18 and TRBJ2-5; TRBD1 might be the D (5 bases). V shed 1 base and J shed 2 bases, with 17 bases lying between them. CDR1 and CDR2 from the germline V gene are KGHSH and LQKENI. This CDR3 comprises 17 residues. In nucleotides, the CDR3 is TGTGCCAGCTCACCACGGGCAGGGATGATGTCTCAAGAGACCCAGTACTTC. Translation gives CASSPRAGMMSQETQYF.

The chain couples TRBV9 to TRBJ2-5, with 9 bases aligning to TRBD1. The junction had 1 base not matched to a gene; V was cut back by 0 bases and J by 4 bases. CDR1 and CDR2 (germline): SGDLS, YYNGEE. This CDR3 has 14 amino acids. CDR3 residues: CASSVGTGAETQYF. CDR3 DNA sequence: TGTGCCAGCAGCGTAGGGACAGGGGCAGAGACCCAGTACTTC.

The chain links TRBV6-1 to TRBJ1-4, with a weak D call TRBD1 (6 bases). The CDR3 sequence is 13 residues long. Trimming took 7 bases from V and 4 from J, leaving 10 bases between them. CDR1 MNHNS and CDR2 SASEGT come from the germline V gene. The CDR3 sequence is CASNRQVNEKLFF. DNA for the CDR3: TGTGCCAGCAACAGACAGGTTAATGAAAAACTGTTTTTT.

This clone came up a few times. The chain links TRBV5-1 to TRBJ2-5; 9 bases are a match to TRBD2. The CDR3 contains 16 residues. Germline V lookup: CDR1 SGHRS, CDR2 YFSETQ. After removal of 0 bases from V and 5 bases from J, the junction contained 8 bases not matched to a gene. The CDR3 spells CASSLGASGMGETQYF. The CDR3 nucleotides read TGCGCCAGCAGCTTGGGGGCTAGCGGGATGGGGGAGACCCAGTACTTC.

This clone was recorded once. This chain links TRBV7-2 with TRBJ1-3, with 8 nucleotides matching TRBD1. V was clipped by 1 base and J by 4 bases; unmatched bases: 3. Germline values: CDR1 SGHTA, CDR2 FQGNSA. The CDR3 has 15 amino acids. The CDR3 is CASSLGTGTGNTIYF. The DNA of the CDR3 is TGTGCCAGCAGCTTAGGGACAGGGACGGGAAACACCATATATTTT.

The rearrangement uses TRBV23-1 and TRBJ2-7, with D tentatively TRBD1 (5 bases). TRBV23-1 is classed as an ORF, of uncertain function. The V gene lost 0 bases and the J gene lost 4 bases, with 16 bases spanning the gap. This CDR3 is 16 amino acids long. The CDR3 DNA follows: TGCGCCAGCAGTCAATCATGGGGCAGGCTACTTTACGAGCAGTACTTC. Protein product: CASSQSWGRLLYEQYF.

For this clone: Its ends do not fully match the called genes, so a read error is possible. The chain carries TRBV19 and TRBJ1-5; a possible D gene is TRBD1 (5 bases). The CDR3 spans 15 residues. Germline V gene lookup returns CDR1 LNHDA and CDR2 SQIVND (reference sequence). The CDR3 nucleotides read TGTGCCAGTATTATAAGGGAAGGGGGCAATCAGCCCCAGCATTTT. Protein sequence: CASIIREGGNQPQHF. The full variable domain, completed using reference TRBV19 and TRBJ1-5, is DGGITQSPKYLFRKEGQNVTLSCEQNLNHDAMYWYRQDPGQGLRLIYYSQIVNDFQKGDIAEGYSVSREKKESFPLTVTSAQKNPTAFYLCASIIREGGNQPQHFGDGTRLSIL.

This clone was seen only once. CDR3 coding DNA: TGTGCCAGCAGATACCGACAGGGGGCGGCAACCTACGAGCAGTACTTC. Translated: CASRYRQGAATYEQYF. The rearrangement uses TRBV7-3 and TRBJ2-7; the match to TRBD1 covers 10 bases. The germline V gene has CDR1 SGHTA and CDR2 FQGTGA. J lost 2 bases, V lost 6 bases, and 10 bases had no gene match. The CDR3 runs to 16 residues.

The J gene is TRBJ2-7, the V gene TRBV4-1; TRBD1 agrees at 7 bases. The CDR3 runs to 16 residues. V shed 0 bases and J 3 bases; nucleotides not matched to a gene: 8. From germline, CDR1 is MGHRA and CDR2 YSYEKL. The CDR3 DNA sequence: TGCGCCAGCAGCCAAGATGGGGGACAGAATTACTACGAGCAGTACTTC. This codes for CASSQDGGQNYYEQYF.

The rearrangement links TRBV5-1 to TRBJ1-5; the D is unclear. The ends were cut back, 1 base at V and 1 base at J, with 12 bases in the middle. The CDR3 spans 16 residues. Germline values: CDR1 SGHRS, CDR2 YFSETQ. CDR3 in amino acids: CASSLWGGESNQPQHF. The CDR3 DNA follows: TGCGCCAGCAGCTTGTGGGGAGGAGAGAGCAATCAGCCCCAGCATTTT.

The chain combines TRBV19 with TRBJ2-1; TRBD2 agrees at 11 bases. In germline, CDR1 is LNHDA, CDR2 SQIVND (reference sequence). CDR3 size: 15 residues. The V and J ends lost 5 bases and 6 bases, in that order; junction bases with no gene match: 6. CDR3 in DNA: TGTGCCAGTAGTGTCCTGACTAGCGGGGTCAATGAGCAGTTCTTC. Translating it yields CASSVLTSGVNEQFF.

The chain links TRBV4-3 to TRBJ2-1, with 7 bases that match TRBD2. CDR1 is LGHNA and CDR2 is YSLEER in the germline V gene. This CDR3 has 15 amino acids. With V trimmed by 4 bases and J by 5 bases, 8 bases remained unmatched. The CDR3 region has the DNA TGCGCCAGCAGCCGGGTGGCACTAGCGAACAATGAGCAGTTCTTC. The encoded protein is CASSRVALANNEQFF.

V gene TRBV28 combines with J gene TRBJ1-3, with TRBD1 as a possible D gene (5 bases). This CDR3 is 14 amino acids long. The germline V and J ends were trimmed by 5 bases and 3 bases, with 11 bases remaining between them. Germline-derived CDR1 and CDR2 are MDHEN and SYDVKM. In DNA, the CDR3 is TGTGCCAGCAGTGTCCAGGGTTTTGGAAACACCATATATTTT. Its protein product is CASSVQGFGNTIYF. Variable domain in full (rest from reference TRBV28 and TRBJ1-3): DVKVTQSSRYLVKRTGEKVFLECVQDMDHENMFWYRQDPGLGLRLIYFSYDVKMKEKGDIPEGYSVSREKKERFSLILESASTNQTSMYLCASSVQGFGNTIYFGEGSWLTVV.

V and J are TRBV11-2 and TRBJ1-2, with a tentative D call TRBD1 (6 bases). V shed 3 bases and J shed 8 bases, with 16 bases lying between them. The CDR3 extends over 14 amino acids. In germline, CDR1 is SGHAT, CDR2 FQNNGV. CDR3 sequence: CASSFLQGREGYTF. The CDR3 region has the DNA TGTGCCAGCAGCTTCCTACAGGGACGGGAAGGCTACACCTTC.

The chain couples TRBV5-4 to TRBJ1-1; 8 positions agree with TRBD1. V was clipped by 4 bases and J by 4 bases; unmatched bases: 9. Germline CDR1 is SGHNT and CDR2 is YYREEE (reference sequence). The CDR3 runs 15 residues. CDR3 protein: CASSVAGGASTEAFF. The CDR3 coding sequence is TGTGCCAGCAGCGTGGCAGGGGGCGCTTCCACTGAAGCTTTCTTT.

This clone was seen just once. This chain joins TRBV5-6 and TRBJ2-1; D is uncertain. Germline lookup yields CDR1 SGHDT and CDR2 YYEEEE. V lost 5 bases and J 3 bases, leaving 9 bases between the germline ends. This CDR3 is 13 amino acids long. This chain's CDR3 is CASRRQDYNEQFF. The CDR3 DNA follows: TGTGCCAGCAGGCGTCAAGACTACAATGAGCAGTTCTTC.

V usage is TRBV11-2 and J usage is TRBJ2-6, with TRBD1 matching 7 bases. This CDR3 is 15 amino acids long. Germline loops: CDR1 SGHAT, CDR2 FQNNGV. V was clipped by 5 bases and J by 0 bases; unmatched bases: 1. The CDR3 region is CASSRQGSGANVLTF. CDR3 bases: TGTGCCAGCAGCCGACAGGGCTCTGGGGCCAACGTCCTGACTTTC.

In DNA, the CDR3 is TGTGCCAGCGGGAGGACAGGAACCTATGGCTACACCTTC. This gives the protein CASGRTGTYGYTF. This chain links TRBV7-2 with TRBJ1-2; 7 bases agree with TRBD1. CDR1 and CDR2 (germline): SGHTA, FQGNSA. V shed 8 bases, J shed 4 bases, and the junction held 7 bases outside the gene matches. CDR3 length: 13 residues.

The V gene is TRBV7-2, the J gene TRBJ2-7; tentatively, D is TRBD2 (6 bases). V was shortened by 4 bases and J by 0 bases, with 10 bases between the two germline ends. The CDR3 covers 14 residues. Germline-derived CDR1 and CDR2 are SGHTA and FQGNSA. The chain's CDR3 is CASSSAGSSYEQYF. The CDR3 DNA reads TGTGCCAGCAGCTCGGCGGGGAGCTCCTACGAGCAGTACTTC.

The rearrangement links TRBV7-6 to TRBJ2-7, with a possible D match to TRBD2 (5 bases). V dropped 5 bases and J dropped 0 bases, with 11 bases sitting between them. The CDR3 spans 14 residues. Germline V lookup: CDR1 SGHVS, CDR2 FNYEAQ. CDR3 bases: TGTGCCAGCAGCAAAGTCGGGGACTCCTACGAGCAGTACTTC. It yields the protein CASSKVGDSYEQYF.

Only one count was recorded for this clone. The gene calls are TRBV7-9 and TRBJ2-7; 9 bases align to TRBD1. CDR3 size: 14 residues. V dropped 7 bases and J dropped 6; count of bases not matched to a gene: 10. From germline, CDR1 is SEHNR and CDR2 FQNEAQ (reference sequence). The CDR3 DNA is TGTGCCAGCACCTTCGGACAGGGGATTAGCGAGCAGTACTTC. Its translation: CASTFGQGISEQYF.

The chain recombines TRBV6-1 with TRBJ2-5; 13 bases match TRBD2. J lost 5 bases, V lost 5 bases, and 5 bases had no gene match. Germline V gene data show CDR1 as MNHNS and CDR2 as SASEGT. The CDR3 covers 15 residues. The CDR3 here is CASSLGLAGAETQYF. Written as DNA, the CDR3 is TGTGCCAGCAGTCTTGGACTAGCGGGAGCCGAGACCCAGTACTTC.